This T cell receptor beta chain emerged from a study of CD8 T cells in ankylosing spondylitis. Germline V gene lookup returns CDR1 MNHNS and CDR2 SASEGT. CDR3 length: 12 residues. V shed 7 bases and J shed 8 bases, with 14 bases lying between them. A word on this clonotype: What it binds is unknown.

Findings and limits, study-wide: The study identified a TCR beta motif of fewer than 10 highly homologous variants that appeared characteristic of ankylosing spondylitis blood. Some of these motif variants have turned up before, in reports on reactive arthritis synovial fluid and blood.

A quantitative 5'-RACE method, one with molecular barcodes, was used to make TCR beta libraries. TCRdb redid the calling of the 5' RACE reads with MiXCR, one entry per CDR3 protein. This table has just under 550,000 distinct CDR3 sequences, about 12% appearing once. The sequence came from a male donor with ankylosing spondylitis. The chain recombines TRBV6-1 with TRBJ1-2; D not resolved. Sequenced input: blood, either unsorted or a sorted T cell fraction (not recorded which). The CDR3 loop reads CASKWNIPGYTF. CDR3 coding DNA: TGTGCCAGCAAATGGAACATTCCCGGCTACACCTTC.